This T cell receptor (beta chain) was sequenced during a study of vaccination and CD4 T cells after COVID-19. Sequence data for DNA of cultured CD4+ T cells were generated by the Oncomine TCR Beta short-read assay. Via MiXCR, TCRdb re-called the PCR reads, giving one row per CDR3 protein. The repertoire includes 8,400 or so distinct CDR3 sequences, about 65% of them detected once, and 34% sits in the top ten. Germline values: CDR1 MNHEY, CDR2 SVGEGT. The CDR3 covers 17 residues. The junction had 15 bases not matched to a gene; V was cut back by 6 bases and J by 3 bases. The treatment denotes: roughly ten-day PBMC culture with coronavirus spike peptide pools or control peptides (ViraFEST assay). Regarding this clonotype: The target antigen is unknown.

Sequencing used CD4+ T cells from blood, cultured in vitro. The TCR comes from a human donor who had recovered from COVID-19. The V and J genes are TRBV6-2 or TRBV6-3 and TRBJ2-3; 7 positions agree with TRBD1. CDR3 loop: CASRDLRGSKGTDTQYF. The CDR3 DNA reads as TGTGCCAGCAGAGACCTCAGGGGGTCTAAAGGTACAGATACGCAGTATTTT.